The present T cell receptor beta chain was sequenced within a study of T cells in Graves' hyperthyroidism and ophthalmopathy. Study results and caveats: The model's output predicted ophthalmopathy at a median of 6.5 months prior to onset.

Uncontrolled infection, other autoimmune disease, pregnancy or lactation led to exclusion. PBMCs stemmed from 10 ml fresh peripheral blood. The CDR3 loop spans 16 amino acids. V was pared by 0 bases and J by 2 bases, with 4 bases of the junction left unmatched. Germline V gene sequence: CDR1 SGHAT, CDR2 FQNNGV. The sample holds a few counts of this clonotype. The antigen is undetermined. The CDR3 does not close with the conserved phenylalanine or tryptophan, likely indicating a read error. Amplification targeted TCR beta CDR3 regions from RNA transcripts. First-round RT-PCR targeting the TCR CDR3 was performed with the HTBI primer set. One entry per CDR3 protein results from TCRdb running MiXCR on the multiplex PCR reads. This table holds a few hundred thousand distinct CDR3 sequences, roughly 15% found once.

The sequencing input was blood. This receptor was obtained from a woman aged 25 to 39 with Graves' ophthalmopathy. The chain has TRBV11-2 and TRBJ2-1; 7 bases are shared with TRBD2. The CDR3 sequence: CASSLDFAGAYNEQFV. The CDR3 DNA reads TGTGCCAGCAGCTTAGACTTCGCGGGGGCCTACAATGAGCAGTTCGTC.